Following are 10 T cell receptor beta chains from one sample sequenced in a study of control samples from healthy donors and cancer patients (dated by TCRdb to 2020 to 2021). Library construction relied on the immunoSEQ multiplex PCR assay. In TCRdb, the immuneACCESS table is reduced to in-frame sequences with V and J assigned. These tables do not hold every clone; where another copy was compared, an unresolved V gene accounts for under half, and the others remain unexplained. This sample is represented by around 55,000 clones; 95% to 97% of them were singletons. About 1% of the sample is in the top ten clones. The sequenced sample consisted of blood. The receptor set was obtained from a woman aged 18-29 years in good health.

V gene TRBV19 combines with J gene TRBJ1-4; TRBD1 matches 8 bases. Germline-derived CDR1 and CDR2 are LNHDA and SQIVND (reference sequence). Losses at the gene ends were 3 bases for V and 8 bases for J; bases not matched to a gene: 5. The CDR3 runs 14 residues. For the CDR3, the DNA is TGTGCCAGTAGTATGGGGACAGGTTACGAAAAACTGTTTTTT. Its protein product is CASSMGTGYEKLFF.

This chain joins TRBV6-4 and TRBJ1-6; 7 bases are shared with TRBD1. V was clipped by 3 bases and J by 6 bases; unmatched bases: 5. In germline, CDR1 is MRHNA, CDR2 SNTAGT. This CDR3 is built from 15 residues. The CDR3 protein is CASSEREGANSPLHF. CDR3 DNA sequence: TGTGCCAGCAGTGAAAGGGAGGGGGCTAATTCACCCCTCCACTTT.

V is TRBV3-1 (or the pseudogene TRBV3-2) and J is TRBJ1-6; 7 bases are shared with TRBD1. The ends lost 2 bases at V and 5 bases at J; junction bases unmatched: 6. This CDR3 region has 16 residues. Germline V gene lookup returns CDR1 LGHDT and CDR2 YNNKEL (reference sequence). The CDR3 DNA follows: TGTGCCAGCAGCCAAAAAGCGGGACAGAATAATTCACCCCTCCACTTT. The encoded protein is CASSQKAGQNNSPLHF.

The chain couples TRBV19 to TRBJ1-1, with no clear D. Trimming cost V 4 bases and J 4 bases, with 19 bases left between them. The CDR3 length is 16 residues. Germline V gene lookup returns CDR1 LNHDA and CDR2 SQIVND (reference sequence). The CDR3 bases are TGTGCCAGTAGTAACCCACACGAGGCTCTCAGCACTGAAGCTTTCTTT. Translation: CASSNPHEALSTEAFF.

The chain employs TRBV6-5 and TRBJ2-7; no clear D. Trimming pared 7 bases from V and 3 bases from J, leaving 16 bases between. Germline lookup yields CDR1 MNHEY and CDR2 SVGAGI. The CDR3 has 14 amino acids. The chain's CDR3 is CASISTTSSYEQYF. The CDR3 coding sequence is TGTGCCAGCATTTCGACGACGTCCAGCTACGAGCAGTACTTC.

The CDR3 is CASSLGGFQGDYGYTF. CDR3 DNA sequence: TGTGCCAGCAGCTTAGGTGGGTTCCAGGGAGACTATGGCTACACCTTC. The J gene is TRBJ1-2, the V gene TRBV11-2; a possible D gene is TRBD1 (5 bases). Germline-derived CDR1 and CDR2 are SGHAT and FQNNGV. V lost 1 base and J 3 bases, leaving 15 bases between the germline ends. This CDR3 comprises 16 residues.

The V and J genes are TRBV19 and TRBJ1-2; 7 bases are a match to TRBD1. The CDR3 consists of 14 residues. The V segment lost 4 bases and the J segment 3 bases; nucleotides outside the gene matches: 5. The V gene's germline CDR1 is LNHDA and CDR2 SQIVND (reference sequence). The CDR3 loop is CASSNYRGDYGYTF. The CDR3 DNA follows: TGTGCCAGTAGTAACTACAGGGGCGACTATGGCTACACCTTC.

The V and J genes are TRBV6-4 and TRBJ2-5, with TRBD2 matching 10 bases. The CDR3 spans 15 residues. Germline V gene data show CDR1 as MRHNA and CDR2 as SNTAGT. Unmatched junction bases numbered 6, after V lost 3 bases and J lost 5 bases. The CDR3 loop reads CASSEAAGGRETQYF. CDR3 sequence (DNA): TGTGCCAGCAGTGAAGCAGCGGGGGGGCGCGAGACCCAGTACTTC.

The gene calls are TRBV7-8 and TRBJ1-6; 7 bases are a match to TRBD1. The CDR3 has 14 residues. The germline CDR1 and CDR2 sequences are SGHVS and FQNEAQ. With 5 bases clipped from V and 8 bases from J, the junction kept 6 bases outside the gene matches. The chain's CDR3 is CASSGDSLYSPLHF. DNA for the CDR3: TGTGCCAGCAGCGGGGACAGTCTATATTCACCCCTCCACTTT.

The V gene is TRBV7-2, the J gene TRBJ2-7; 13 bases fit TRBD2. This CDR3 has 15 amino acids. Germline V CDR1 and CDR2: SGHTA, FQGNSA. V trimming: 4 bases; J trimming: 5 bases; junction bases outside the gene matches: 5. Here the CDR3 reads CASSSGGLAGNEQYF. The CDR3 DNA reads as TGTGCCAGCAGCTCCGGGGGACTAGCGGGGAACGAGCAGTACTTC. Based on the CDR3 plus reference TRBV7-2 and TRBJ2-7, the full variable domain is GAGVSQSPSNKVTEKGKDVELRCDPISGHTALYWYRQSLGQGLEFLIYFQGNSAPDKSGLPSDRFSAERTGGSVSTLTIQRTQQEDSAVYLCASSSGGLAGNEQYFGPGTRLTVT.